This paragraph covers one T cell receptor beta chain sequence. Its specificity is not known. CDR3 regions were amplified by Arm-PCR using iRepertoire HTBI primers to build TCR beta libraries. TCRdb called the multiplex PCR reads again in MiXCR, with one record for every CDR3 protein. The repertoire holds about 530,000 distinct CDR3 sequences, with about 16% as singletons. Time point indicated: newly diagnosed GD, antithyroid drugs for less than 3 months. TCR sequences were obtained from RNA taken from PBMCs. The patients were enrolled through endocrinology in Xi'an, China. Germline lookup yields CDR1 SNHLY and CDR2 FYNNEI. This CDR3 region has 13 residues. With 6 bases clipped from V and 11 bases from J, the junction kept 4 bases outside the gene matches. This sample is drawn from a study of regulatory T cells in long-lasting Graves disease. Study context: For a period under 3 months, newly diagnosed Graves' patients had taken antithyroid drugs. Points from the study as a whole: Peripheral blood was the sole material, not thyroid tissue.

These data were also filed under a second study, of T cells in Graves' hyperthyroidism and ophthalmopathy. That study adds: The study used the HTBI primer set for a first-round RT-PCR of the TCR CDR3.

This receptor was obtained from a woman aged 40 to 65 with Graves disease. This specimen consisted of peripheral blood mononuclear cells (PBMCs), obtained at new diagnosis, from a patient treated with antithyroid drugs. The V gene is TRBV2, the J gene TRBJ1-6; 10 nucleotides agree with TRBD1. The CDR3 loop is CASRGQGGPPLHF. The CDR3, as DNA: TGTGCCAGCAGAGGACAGGGGGGACCACCCCTCCACTTT.